The next 10 T cell receptor beta chains were all read from a single sample in a study of blood T cell repertoires in COVID-19. The table came from immunoSEQ multiplex PCR; TCRdb's copy has only in-frame clones and leaves some out. Of under 300,000 clones in the sample, under 90% were seen once. Sequencing was carried out using PBMCs or T cells enriched from blood (not recorded which). These receptors were obtained from a woman aged 55-75 years who had recovered from COVID-19.

The chain joins TRBV30 to TRBJ2-1, with D tentatively TRBD2 (5 bases). Trimming cost V 3 bases and J 0 bases, with 12 bases left between them. CDR1 is GTSNPN and CDR2 is SVGIG in the germline V gene (reference sequence). The CDR3 is 15 amino acids. The CDR3 region is CAWRITGSSYNEQFF. In nucleotides, the CDR3 is TGTGCCTGGAGGATTACTGGGAGCTCCTACAATGAGCAGTTCTTC.

V and J are TRBV6-2 or TRBV6-3 and TRBJ2-5; 12 bases are shared with TRBD2. Losses at the gene ends were 4 bases for V and 5 bases for J; bases not matched to a gene: 8. CDR1 is MNHEY, CDR2 SVGEGT, per germline. The CDR3 totals 16 residues. CDR3 DNA sequence: TGTGCCAGCAGTTTTCCCGGGCTAGCGGGGGGGGAGACCCAGTACTTC. Its protein product is CASSFPGLAGGETQYF.

The J gene is TRBJ2-3, the V gene TRBV30; D is unclear. This CDR3 spans 14 amino acids. V was cut by 5 bases and J by 0 bases, with 12 bases left in between. Per the germline V gene, CDR1 is GTSNPN and CDR2 is SVGIG (reference sequence). The CDR3 region is CAWSQTSSTDTQYF. The CDR3 region has the DNA TGTGCCTGGTCTCAGACATCTAGCACAGATACGCAGTATTTT.

This clone was counted a single time. The J gene is TRBJ2-1, the V gene TRBV9; 7 nucleotides align to TRBD2. V lost 2 bases to trimming and J lost 6 bases; unmatched junction nucleotides: 11. CDR1 SGDLS and CDR2 YYNGEE come from the germline V gene. CDR3 size: 16 residues. CDR3 protein: CASSVSRGGNLNEQFF. The CDR3 region has the DNA TGTGCCAGCAGCGTGTCCCGCGGGGGAAACCTCAATGAGCAGTTCTTC.

Notes on this clone: Its ends do not fully match the called genes, so a read error is possible. The rearrangement uses TRBV3-1 (or the pseudogene TRBV3-2) and TRBJ1-4; D may be TRBD1 (6 bases). Germline CDR1 and CDR2: LGHDT and YNNKEL (reference sequence). This CDR3 contains 14 residues. For the CDR3, the DNA is TGTGCCACCAGCCAGGACAGACTTAATGAAAAACTGTTTTTT. Translation: CATSQDRLNEKLFF.

The chain is built from TRBV27 and TRBJ2-1; D unresolved. Between the trimmed V and J ends, which lost 1 base and 3 bases, there was a span of 7 bases. Germline CDR1 is MNHEY and CDR2 is SMNVEV (reference sequence). This CDR3 region has 14 residues. The CDR3 region has the DNA TGTGCCAGCAGTTTATTTCCGGTCTACAATGAGCAGTTCTTC. Amino acids: CASSLFPVYNEQFF.

The rearrangement links TRBV9 to TRBJ1-4; D unresolved. The germline V gene encodes CDR1 SGDLS and CDR2 YYNGEE. The CDR3 is 15 residues long. The V end lost 3 bases, the J end lost 7 bases, and 16 bases lay between the germline ends. CDR3 coding DNA: TGTGCCAGCAGCGACAACGGGAGAGAGACTGAAAAACTGTTTTTT. Protein product: CASSDNGRETEKLFF.

Here the CDR3 reads CASAPGGGGAGAKNIQYF. CDR3 DNA: TGTGCCAGCGCCCCCGGCGGCGGGGGGGCCGGGGCCAAAAACATTCAGTACTTC. The V gene is TRBV27, the J gene TRBJ2-4, with 9 bases aligning to TRBD2. The CDR3 has 18 residues. Germline CDR1 reads MNHEY; CDR2 reads SMNVEV (reference sequence). Trimming at V came to 8 bases and at J to 1 base, leaving 15 bases not matched to a gene.

V usage is TRBV12-3 or TRBV12-4 and J usage is TRBJ1-1; a weak D match, TRBD1 (6 bases). The germline V and J ends were trimmed by 4 bases and 5 bases, with 11 bases remaining between them. This CDR3 contains 13 residues. The DNA of the CDR3 is TGTGCCAGCAGTTCAGGGGTTTGGACTGAAGCTTTCTTT. Amino acid sequence: CASSSGVWTEAFF.

The genes are TRBV28 and TRBJ2-7, with 10 bases identical to TRBD1. With V trimmed by 4 bases and J by 4 bases, 7 bases remained unmatched. The CDR3 is 15 amino acids. The germline V gene encodes CDR1 MDHEN and CDR2 SYDVKM. CDR3 DNA sequence: TGTGCCAGCAGTTCGGCCGGGACAGGGGCGTACGAGCAGTACTTC. The encoded protein is CASSSAGTGAYEQYF. Using reference TRBV28 and TRBJ2-7 for the parts outside the CDR3, the full variable domain is DVKVTQSSRYLVKRTGEKVFLECVQDMDHENMFWYRQDPGLGLRLIYFSYDVKMKEKGDIPEGYSVSREKKERFSLILESASTNQTSMYLCASSSAGTGAYEQYFGPGTRLTVT.